One and the same sample provided the 15 T cell receptor beta chains below, sequenced in a study of CD8 T cells in Susac syndrome. About 0.5 to 1 ug RNA was reverse transcribed with random hexamers. From the immunoSEQ multiplex PCR reads, TCRdb called clonotypes with MiXCR, one entry per CDR3 protein. The data contain 100,000 to 150,000 distinct CDR3 sequences, around 95% of them singletons. The sequencing input was CD8+ T cells from PBMCs. The receptors originated from a human donor with Susac syndrome.

The rearrangement uses TRBV6-6 and TRBJ1-1, with no clear D. In germline, CDR1 is MNHNY, CDR2 SVGAGI (reference sequence). The V end was cut by 10 bases, the J end by 3 bases, with 15 bases between. The CDR3 extends over 13 amino acids. CDR3 sequence (DNA): TGTGCCACCCGAGTACCCGTGGACACTGAAGCTTTCTTT. It encodes CATRVPVDTEAFF.

This clonotype came up once. This chain links TRBV21-1 with TRBJ2-7; the table's D gene call, TRBD1, was not cross checked with the DNA. TRBV21-1 is given as a pseudogene. The CDR3 has 12 amino acids. DNA of the CDR3: TGTGCCAGCAGCGGACAGGACTACGAGCAGTACTTC. This codes for CASSGQDYEQYF.

The V gene is TRBV13, the J gene TRBJ2-7; D might be TRBD2 (5 bases). Germline lookup yields CDR1 PRHDT and CDR2 FYEKMQ (reference sequence). The V end lost 5 bases, the J end lost 4 bases, and 15 bases lay between the germline ends. The CDR3 sequence is 14 residues long. CDR3 in DNA: TGTGCCAGCAGCCCCCCCGGTAGCGCGTACGAGCAGTACTTC. Its translation: CASSPPGSAYEQYF. The complete variable domain, with remaining parts taken from reference TRBV13 and TRBJ2-7, reads AAGVIQSPRHLIKEKRETATLKCYPIPRHDTVYWYQQGPGQDPQFLISFYEKMQSDKGSIPDRFSAQQFSDYHSELNMSSLELGDSALYFCASSPPGSAYEQYFGPGTRLTVT.

The V and J genes are TRBV18 and TRBJ1-1; no clear D. V was pared by 2 bases and J by 4 bases, with 11 bases between. The germline CDR1 and CDR2 sequences are KGHSH and LQKENI. The length of the CDR3 is 14 residues. CDR3 nucleotides: TGTGCCAGCTCACCAGTACAAATCGGCACTGAAGCTTTCTTT. Protein product: CASSPVQIGTEAFF.

The chain couples TRBV18 to TRBJ2-1; 7 bases match TRBD2. The CDR3 covers 14 residues. The V gene end was trimmed by 2 bases and the J gene end by 9 bases; junction bases not matched to a gene: 7. Germline V gene lookup returns CDR1 KGHSH and CDR2 LQKENI. The DNA of the CDR3 is TGTGCCAGCTCACCAGGTTTGGGGGGGAGTGAGCAGTTCTTC. Protein sequence: CASSPGLGGSEQFF.

The genes are TRBV12-3 or TRBV12-4 and TRBJ2-1; 7 positions match TRBD2. The ends lost 3 bases at V and 4 bases at J; junction bases unmatched: 6. This CDR3 has 15 residues. The CDR3 is CASSFAGVGYNEQFF. The CDR3 DNA follows: TGTGCCAGCAGTTTTGCGGGAGTGGGGTACAATGAGCAGTTCTTC.

V gene TRBV13 combines with J gene TRBJ2-2; D is undetermined. Trimming pared 1 base from V and 1 base from J, leaving 10 bases between. The CDR3 covers 16 residues. Germline CDR1 and CDR2: PRHDT and FYEKMQ (reference sequence). Here the CDR3 DNA reads TGTGCCAGCAGCTTAGAGCTATCTCTGAACACCGGGGAGCTGTTTTTT. This translates into CASSLELSLNTGELFF.

The gene calls are TRBV20-1 and TRBJ2-5; 8 bases agree with TRBD2. Losses at the gene ends were 0 bases for V and 1 base for J; bases not matched to a gene: 10. Germline-derived CDR1 and CDR2 are DFQATT and SNEGSKA (reference sequence). This CDR3 has 17 amino acids. CDR3 in DNA: TGCAGTGCTAGAGATCTACAGCGGGAGAGCATCCAAGAGACCCAGTACTTC. Translated, it gives CSARDLQRESIQETQYF.

The J gene is TRBJ1-1, the V gene TRBV12-3 or TRBV12-4, with D maybe TRBD1 (5 bases). Trimming removed 3 bases at V and 6 bases at J, with 14 bases between. The CDR3 loop spans 14 amino acids. The CDR3 region is CASSFPLRGAEAFF. For the CDR3, the DNA is TGTGCCAGCAGTTTTCCATTGCGGGGGGCTGAAGCTTTCTTT.

The gene calls are TRBV27 and TRBJ1-3; TRBD1 agrees at 7 bases. Trimming took 6 bases from V and 6 from J; bases not matched to a gene: 11. The CDR3 runs to 15 residues. The germline V gene has CDR1 MNHEY and CDR2 SMNVEV (reference sequence). CDR3 DNA: TGTGCCAGCAGCCGACTTGGGGACAGTGTAAACACCATATATTTT. Its protein product is CASSRLGDSVNTIYF.

The genes are TRBV18 and TRBJ2-7; 8 nucleotides line up with TRBD1. V was pared by 3 bases and J by 3 bases, with 4 bases of the junction left unmatched. The V gene's germline CDR1 is KGHSH and CDR2 LQKENI. The CDR3 has 14 residues. CDR3 DNA: TGTGCCAGCTCACCCCAGGGGGCGATCTACGAGCAGTACTTC. As protein: CASSPQGAIYEQYF.

The chain couples TRBV19 to TRBJ1-2; D uncertain. Trimming shortened V by 5 bases and J by 0 bases, and 7 bases separated the two germline ends. Germline V gene data show CDR1 as LNHDA and CDR2 as SQIVND (reference sequence). This CDR3 spans 13 amino acids. DNA of the CDR3: TGTGCCAGTAGTTTCGGGACTAACTATGGCTACACCTTC. This encodes CASSFGTNYGYTF. Full variable domain (remainder filled in from reference TRBV19 and TRBJ1-2): DGGITQSPKYLFRKEGQNVTLSCEQNLNHDAMYWYRQDPGQGLRLIYYSQIVNDFQKGDIAEGYSVSREKKESFPLTVTSAQKNPTAFYLCASSFGTNYGYTFGSGTRLTVV.

The V gene is TRBV30, the J gene TRBJ2-1, with 7 bases matching TRBD1. The CDR3 consists of 12 residues. V was clipped by 6 bases and J by 6 bases; unmatched bases: 5. Germline lookup yields CDR1 GTSNPN and CDR2 SVGIG (reference sequence). The CDR3 loop is CACTGDTNEQFF. CDR3 nucleotides: TGTGCCTGTACAGGGGATACCAATGAGCAGTTCTTC.

The chain has TRBV29-1 and TRBJ1-1; no firm D call. This CDR3 contains 11 residues. CDR1 is SQVTM, CDR2 ANQGSEA, per germline. As DNA, the CDR3 is TGCAGTGCTCTGATGAACACTGAAGCTTTCTTT. Residues: CSALMNTEAFF.

The V call is TRBV11-2, the J call TRBJ2-3; D is ambiguous. Germline assignment: CDR1 SGHAT and CDR2 FQNNGV. The V gene lost 0 bases and the J gene lost 5 bases, with 6 bases spanning the gap. This CDR3 has 13 residues. Here the CDR3 DNA reads TGTGCCAGCAGCTTAGATCCGGGAGATACGCAGTATTTT. Residues: CASSLDPGDTQYF.